This T cell receptor beta chain was obtained from a study of blood T cell repertoires in COVID-19. For the study at large: Samples taken during acute and convalescent COVID-19 were collected in the United States, Italy and Spain.

In the original workflow: Amplification with reference gene primers provided the estimates of nucleated cell counts. Profiled with immunoSEQ multiplex PCR; TCRdb holds only in-frame clones, not every one. That table is the source of V, J and clone size, and D and trimming were worked out from the DNA. The table includes 90,000 or so clones, about 76% detected once. This CDR3 comprises 16 residues. Germline V lookup: CDR1 LNHDA, CDR2 SQIVND (reference sequence). The V end lost 6 bases, the J end lost 2 bases, and 17 bases lay between the germline ends. The J gene is TRBJ1-3, the V gene TRBV19; D is ambiguous. The source of this sequence is a human donor in a cohort sampled during active COVID-19. The sample consisted of peripheral blood. Here the CDR3 DNA reads TGTGCCAGTAGCCTTCCCGTCTCAGAGGCTGGAAACACCATATATTTT. This encodes CASSLPVSEAGNTIYF.